Included here is one T cell receptor beta chain sequence, with context. Its target is not known. Generated by immunoSEQ multiplex PCR, the TCRdb table keeps only in-frame clones and is missing some. The profile shows a few thousand clones, around 70% of them singletons. The data were obtained in a study of T cells in tumors after PD-1 blockade. Study details: Treatment was either pembrolizumab 200 mg every 3 weeks or cemiplimab 350 mg every 2 weeks. General observations from the study: After therapy, most expanded exhausted CD8+ clones were absent pre-treatment, suggesting clonal replacement. Blood contained approximately 40% of the tumor's TCR clonotypes.

Trimming removed 1 base from V and 1 base from J, with 10 bases in between. This CDR3 comprises 16 residues. Per the germline V gene, CDR1 is SEHNR and CDR2 is FQNEAQ (reference sequence). The rearrangement joins TRBV7-9 to TRBJ1-4, with D possibly matching TRBD1 (5 bases). The starting material was tumor tissue, obtained before anti-PD-1 treatment. This clonotype was obtained from a human donor with basal cell carcinoma. The CDR3 spells CASSLGQGVTNEKLFF. CDR3 bases: TGTGCCAGCAGCTTAGGCCAGGGAGTAACTAATGAAAAACTGTTTTTT.